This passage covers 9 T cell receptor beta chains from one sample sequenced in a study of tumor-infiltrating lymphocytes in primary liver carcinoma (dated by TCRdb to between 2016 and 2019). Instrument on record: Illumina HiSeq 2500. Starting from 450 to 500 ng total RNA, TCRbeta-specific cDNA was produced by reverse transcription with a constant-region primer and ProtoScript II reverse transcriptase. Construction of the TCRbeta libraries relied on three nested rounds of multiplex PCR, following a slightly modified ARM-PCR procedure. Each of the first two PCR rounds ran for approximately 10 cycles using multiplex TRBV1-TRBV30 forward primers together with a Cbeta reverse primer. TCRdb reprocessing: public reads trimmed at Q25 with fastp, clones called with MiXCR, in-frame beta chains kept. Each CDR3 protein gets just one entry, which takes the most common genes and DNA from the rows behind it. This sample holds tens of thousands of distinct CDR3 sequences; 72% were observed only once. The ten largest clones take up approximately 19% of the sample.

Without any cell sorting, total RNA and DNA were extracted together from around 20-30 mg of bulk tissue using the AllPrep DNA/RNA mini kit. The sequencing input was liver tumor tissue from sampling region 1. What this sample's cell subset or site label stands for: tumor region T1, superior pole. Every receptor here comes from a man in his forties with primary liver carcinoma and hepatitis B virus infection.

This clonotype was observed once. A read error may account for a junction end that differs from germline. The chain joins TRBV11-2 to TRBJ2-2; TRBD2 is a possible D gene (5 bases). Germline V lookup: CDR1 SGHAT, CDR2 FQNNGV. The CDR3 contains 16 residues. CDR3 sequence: CASSLVKLAVTGKLFF. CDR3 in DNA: TGTGCCAGCAGCTTAGTGAAGCTTGCGGTAACCGGGAAGCTGTTTTTT. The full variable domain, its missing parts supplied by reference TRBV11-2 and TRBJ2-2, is EAGVAQSPRYKIIEKRQSVAFWCNPISGHATLYWYQQILGQGPKLLIQFQNNGVVDDSQLPKDRFSAERLKGVDSTLKIQPAKLEDSAVYLCASSLVKLAVTGKLFFGEGSRLTVL.

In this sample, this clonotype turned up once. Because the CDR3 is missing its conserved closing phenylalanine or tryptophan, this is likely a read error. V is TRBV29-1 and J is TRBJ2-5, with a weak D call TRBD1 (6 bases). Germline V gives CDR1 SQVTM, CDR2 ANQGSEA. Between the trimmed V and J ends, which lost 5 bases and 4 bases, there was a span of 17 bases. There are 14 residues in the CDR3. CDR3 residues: CSVLVDAGVETQYL. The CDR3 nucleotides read TGCAGCGTTCTTGTTGACGCAGGGGTAGAGACCCAGTACTTA.

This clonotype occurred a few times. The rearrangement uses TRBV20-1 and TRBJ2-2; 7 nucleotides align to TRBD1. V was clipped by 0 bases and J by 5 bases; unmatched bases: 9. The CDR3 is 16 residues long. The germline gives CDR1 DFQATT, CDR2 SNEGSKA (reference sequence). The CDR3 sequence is CSARDSERGHTGELFF. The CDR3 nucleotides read TGCAGTGCTAGAGATTCCGAGAGGGGGCATACCGGGGAGCTGTTTTTT.

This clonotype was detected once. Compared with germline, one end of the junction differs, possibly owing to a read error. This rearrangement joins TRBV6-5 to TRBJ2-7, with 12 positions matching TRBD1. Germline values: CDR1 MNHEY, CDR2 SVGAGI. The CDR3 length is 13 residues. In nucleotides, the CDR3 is TGTGCCAACAGTGGGGACAGGGGGCACGAGCAATACTTC. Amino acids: CANSGDRGHEQYF.

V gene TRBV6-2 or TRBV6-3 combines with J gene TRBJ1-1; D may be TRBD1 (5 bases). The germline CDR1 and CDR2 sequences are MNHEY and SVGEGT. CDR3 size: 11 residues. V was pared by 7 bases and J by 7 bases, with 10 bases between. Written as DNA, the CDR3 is TGTGCCAGCACTCGGGGACTTGAAGCTTTCTTT. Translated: CASTRGLEAFF.

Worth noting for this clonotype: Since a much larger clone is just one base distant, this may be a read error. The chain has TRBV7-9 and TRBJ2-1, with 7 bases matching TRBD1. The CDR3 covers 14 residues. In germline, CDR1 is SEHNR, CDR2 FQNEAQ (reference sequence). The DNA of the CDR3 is TGTGTCAGCAGCCCGAGGGACAGTTACAATGAGCAGTTCTTC. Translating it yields CVSSPRDSYNEQFF. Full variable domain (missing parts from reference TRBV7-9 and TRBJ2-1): DTGVSQNPRHKITKRGQNVTFRCDPISEHNRLYWYRQTLGQGPEFLTYFQNEAQLEKSRLLSDRFSAERPKGSFSTLEIQRTEQGDSAMYLCVSSPRDSYNEQFFGPGTRLTVL.

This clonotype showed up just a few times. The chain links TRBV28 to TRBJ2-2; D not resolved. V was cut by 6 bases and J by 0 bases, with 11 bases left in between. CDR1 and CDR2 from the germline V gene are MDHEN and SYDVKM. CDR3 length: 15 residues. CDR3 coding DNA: TGTGCCAGCAGGGTAAAGGTAGCGAACACCGGGGAGCTGTTTTTT. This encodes CASRVKVANTGELFF.

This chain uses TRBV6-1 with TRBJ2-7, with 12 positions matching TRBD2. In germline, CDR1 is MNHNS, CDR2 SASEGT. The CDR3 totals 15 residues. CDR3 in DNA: TGTGTTAGCAATGAAGCGGCTAGCGGGAGGGGGGAGCAGTACTTC. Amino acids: CVSNEAASGRGEQYF.

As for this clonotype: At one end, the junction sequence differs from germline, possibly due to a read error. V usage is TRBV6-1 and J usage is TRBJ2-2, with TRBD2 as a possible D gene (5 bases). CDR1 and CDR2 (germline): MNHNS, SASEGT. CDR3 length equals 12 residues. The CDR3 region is CANSPDHGELFF. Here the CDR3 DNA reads TGTGCCAACAGTCCCGATCACGGGGAGTTGTTTTTT.